This T cell receptor (beta chain) is from a study of cytomegalovirus exposure and HLA in healthy donors. Study at large: There were nearly 120 million unique TCR beta sequences, drawn from 150 million to 200 million T cells, in an earlier analysis.

Donors had nominal health at sampling but likely had unrecorded immune exposures. After removal of 1 base from V and 2 bases from J, the junction contained 7 bases not matched to a gene. CDR1 and CDR2 (germline): SGHNT, YYREEE (reference sequence). CDR3 length: 16 amino acids. It was with 60 Vbeta and 13 Jbeta primers that the PCR ran. Produced via immunoSEQ multiplex PCR; TCRdb's table is partial and in-frame only. This sample contains about 77,000 clones. This TCR came from a man aged 45-60 years in good health and CMV-seropositive. The sequenced sample consisted of PBMCs. J is TRBJ2-7 and V is TRBV5-4; the match to TRBD1 covers 9 bases. The CDR3 here is CASSLYPGQGTYEQYF. The CDR3 nucleotides read TGTGCCAGCAGCTTGTATCCGGGACAGGGAACCTACGAGCAGTACTTC.